This TCR beta chain derives from a study of T cell repertoires in aging, cancer and after chemotherapy. Multiplex touch-down PCR with TRB-A/B primers amplified rearranged V-D-J TRB sequences. TCRdb called the multiplex PCR reads again in MiXCR, with one record for every CDR3 protein. The table lists several thousand distinct CDR3 sequences, 30% of them singletons. The template was genomic DNA from peripheral blood, not RNA. Regarding this clonotype: Relative to the germline gene, one junction end is altered; a read error may explain this.

Germline V gives CDR1 SGHNT, CDR2 YENEEA. The CDR3 loop spans 15 amino acids. The V call is TRBV11-3, the J call TRBJ2-5; 10 bases are a match to TRBD1. Sequencing used blood. The receptor was isolated from a human donor with a blood cancer. For the CDR3, the DNA is TGTGCCGGCAGCTCGCAGACAGGGGGCCAAGAGACCCAGTATTTC. Translated, it gives CAGSSQTGGQETQYF.